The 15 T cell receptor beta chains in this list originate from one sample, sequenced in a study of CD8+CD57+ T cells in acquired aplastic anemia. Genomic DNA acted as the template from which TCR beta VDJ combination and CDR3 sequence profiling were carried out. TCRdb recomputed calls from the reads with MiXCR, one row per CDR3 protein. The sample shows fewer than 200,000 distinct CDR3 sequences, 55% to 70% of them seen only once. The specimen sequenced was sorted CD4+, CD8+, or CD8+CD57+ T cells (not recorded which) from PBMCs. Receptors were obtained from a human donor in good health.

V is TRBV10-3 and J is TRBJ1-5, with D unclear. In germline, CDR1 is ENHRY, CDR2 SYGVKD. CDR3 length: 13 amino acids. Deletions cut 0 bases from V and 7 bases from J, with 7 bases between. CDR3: CAISESADQPQHF. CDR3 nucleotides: TGTGCCATCAGTGAGTCTGCCGACCAGCCCCAGCATTTT.

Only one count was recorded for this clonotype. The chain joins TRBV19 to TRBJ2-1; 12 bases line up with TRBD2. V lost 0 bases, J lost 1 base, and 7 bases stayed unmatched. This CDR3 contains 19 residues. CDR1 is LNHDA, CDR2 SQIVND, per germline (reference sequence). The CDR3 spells CASSIDPLAGGTSYNEQFF. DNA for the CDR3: TGTGCCAGTAGTATAGATCCTCTAGCGGGGGGGACTTCCTACAATGAGCAGTTCTTC.

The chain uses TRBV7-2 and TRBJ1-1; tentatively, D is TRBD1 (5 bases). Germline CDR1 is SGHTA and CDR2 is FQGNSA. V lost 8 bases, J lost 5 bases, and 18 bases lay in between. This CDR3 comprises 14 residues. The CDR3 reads CASSRDASVTEAFF. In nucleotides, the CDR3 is TGTGCCAGCTCTAGGGACGCCTCGGTGACTGAAGCTTTCTTT.

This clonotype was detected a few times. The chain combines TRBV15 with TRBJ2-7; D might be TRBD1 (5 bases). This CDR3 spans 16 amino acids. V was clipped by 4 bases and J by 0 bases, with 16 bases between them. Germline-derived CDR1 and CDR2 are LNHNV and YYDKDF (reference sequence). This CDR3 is CATSTHDPDSSYEQYF. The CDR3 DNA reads TGTGCCACCAGCACCCATGACCCCGACAGCTCCTACGAGCAGTACTTC.

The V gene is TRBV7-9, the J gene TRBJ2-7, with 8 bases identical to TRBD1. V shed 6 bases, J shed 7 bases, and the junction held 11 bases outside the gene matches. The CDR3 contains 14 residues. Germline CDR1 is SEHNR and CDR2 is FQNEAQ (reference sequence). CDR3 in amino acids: CASSYGQGAREQYF. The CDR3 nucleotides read TGTGCCAGCAGTTACGGGCAGGGGGCACGGGAGCAGTACTTC.

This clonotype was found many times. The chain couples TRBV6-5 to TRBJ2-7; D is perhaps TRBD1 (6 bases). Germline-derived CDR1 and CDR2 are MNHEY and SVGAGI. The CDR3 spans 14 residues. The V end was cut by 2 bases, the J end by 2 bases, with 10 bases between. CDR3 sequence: CASSYDRDTYEQYF. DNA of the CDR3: TGTGCCAGCAGTTACGATCGGGACACCTACGAGCAGTACTTC.

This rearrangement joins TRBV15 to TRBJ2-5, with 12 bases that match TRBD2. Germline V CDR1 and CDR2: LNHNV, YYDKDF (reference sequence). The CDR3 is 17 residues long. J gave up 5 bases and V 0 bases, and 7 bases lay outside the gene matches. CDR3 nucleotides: TGTGCCACCAGCAGAGACCGGGGACTAGCGGGTCTTGAGACCCAGTACTTC. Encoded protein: CATSRDRGLAGLETQYF.

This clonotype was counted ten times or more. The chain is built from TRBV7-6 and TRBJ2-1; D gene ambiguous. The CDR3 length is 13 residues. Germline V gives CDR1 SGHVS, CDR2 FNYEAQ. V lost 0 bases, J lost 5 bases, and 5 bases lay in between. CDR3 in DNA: TGTGCCAGCAGCTTAGCGCTCCACAATGAGCAGTTCTTC. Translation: CASSLALHNEQFF.

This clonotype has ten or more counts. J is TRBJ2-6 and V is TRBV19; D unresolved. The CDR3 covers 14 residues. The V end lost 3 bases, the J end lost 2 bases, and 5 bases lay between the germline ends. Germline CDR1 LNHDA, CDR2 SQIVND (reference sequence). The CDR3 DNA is TGTGCCAGTAGTATTGCCACTGGGGCCAACGTCCTGACTTTC. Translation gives CASSIATGANVLTF. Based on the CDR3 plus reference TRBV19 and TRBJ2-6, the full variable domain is DGGITQSPKYLFRKEGQNVTLSCEQNLNHDAMYWYRQDPGQGLRLIYYSQIVNDFQKGDIAEGYSVSREKKESFPLTVTSAQKNPTAFYLCASSIATGANVLTFGAGSRLTVL.

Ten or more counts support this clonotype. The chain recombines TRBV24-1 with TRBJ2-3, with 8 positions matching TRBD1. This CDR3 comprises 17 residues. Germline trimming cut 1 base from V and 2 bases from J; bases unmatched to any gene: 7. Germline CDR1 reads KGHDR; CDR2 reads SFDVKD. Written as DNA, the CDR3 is TGTGCCACCAGTGATTTCGGACAGGGTCCTGTCACAGATACGCAGTATTTT. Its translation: CATSDFGQGPVTDTQYF.

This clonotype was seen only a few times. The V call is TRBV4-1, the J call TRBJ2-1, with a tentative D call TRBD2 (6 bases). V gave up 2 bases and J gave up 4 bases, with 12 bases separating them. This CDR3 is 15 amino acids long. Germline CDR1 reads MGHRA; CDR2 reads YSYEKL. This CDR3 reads CASSQRTRGYNEQFF. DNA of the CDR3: TGCGCCAGCAGCCAAAGGACGCGGGGATACAATGAGCAGTTCTTC.

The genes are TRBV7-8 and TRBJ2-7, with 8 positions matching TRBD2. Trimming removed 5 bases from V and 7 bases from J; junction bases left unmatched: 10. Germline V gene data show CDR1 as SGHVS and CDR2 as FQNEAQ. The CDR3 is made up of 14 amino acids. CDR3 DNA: TGTGCCAGCAGCCCTGGCGGGGGGCGGAGGGAGCAGTACTTC. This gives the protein CASSPGGGRREQYF.

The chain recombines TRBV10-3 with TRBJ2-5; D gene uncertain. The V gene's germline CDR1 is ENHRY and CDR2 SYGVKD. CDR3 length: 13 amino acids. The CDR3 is CATTPVPQETQYF. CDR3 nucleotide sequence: TGTGCTACCACCCCCGTGCCTCAAGAGACCCAGTACTTC.

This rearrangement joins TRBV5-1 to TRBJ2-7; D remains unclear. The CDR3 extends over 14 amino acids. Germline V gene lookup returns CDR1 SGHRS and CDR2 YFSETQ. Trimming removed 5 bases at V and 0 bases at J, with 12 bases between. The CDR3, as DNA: TGCGCCAGCAGGCACCGCGGAGCCTCCTACGAGCAGTACTTC. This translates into CASRHRGASYEQYF.

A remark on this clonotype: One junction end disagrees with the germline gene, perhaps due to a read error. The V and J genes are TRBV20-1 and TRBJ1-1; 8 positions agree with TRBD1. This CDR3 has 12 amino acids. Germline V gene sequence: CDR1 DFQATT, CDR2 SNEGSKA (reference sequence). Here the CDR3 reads CSARGQGAWPFF. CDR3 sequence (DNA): TGCAGTGCTAGAGGGCAGGGGGCTTGGCCCTTTTTT.